The entry that follows covers one T cell receptor (beta chain) sequence. Its antigen is currently not known. Base qualities were left out, and no much larger clone turns up one base away. The data were obtained in a study of blood T cell repertoires in COVID-19 (dated by TCRdb to the early 2020s). For the wider study: Collaborator samples came from the United States, Italy and Spain and covered acute and convalescent phases of COVID-19. The prospective study material was composed of cDNA or gDNA derived from T cells, B-cell-depleted T cells, or PBMCs. The dataset comprised deeply sampled blood TCRbeta repertoires from subjects exposed to, actively infected with, or recovered from COVID-19. The repertoires were made available in a free public database intended to serve as a resource for research on the immune response to SARS-CoV-2. The samples were drawn from the first 160 participants of the ongoing ImmuneRACE study and from over 950 subjects provided by 6 global collaborators. Nearly every sample came with metadata listing a de-identified subject ID, COVID-19 status, age in years and sex. HLA class I and class II types, where available, came from metadata supplied by the sample provider rather than from assay-based typing.

V is cut by 0 bases and J by 0 bases, and the space between the germline ends is 9 bases. From the cysteine up to the phenylalanine, the CDR3 has a length of 15 residues. Left in the record is the CDR3 DNA by itself, 45 bases read in frame from the first base. Reading the germline V gene gives CDR1 SGHAT and CDR2 FQNNGV. General study outcomes and caveats: The amount of clinical and demographic metadata varied by source and participant and was provided uncurated.

The immunoSEQ Assay, a bias-controlled multiplex PCR, was used to amplify TCRbeta CDR3 regions from genomic DNA. The original pipeline was this. The number of nucleated cells in each sample was estimated by amplification of reference gene primers within the assay. Sequence reads were collapsed and filtered to measure the absolute abundance of every unique TCRbeta CDR3 rearrangement. For each sample, productive Simpson clonality was calculated as the square root of Simpson's diversity index across productive rearrangements. TCRdb mirrors the immuneACCESS table, restricted to in-frame sequences. Some clones are absent from its copies; in checked studies, under half trace to an unresolved V gene, and the reason for the others is unknown. That table supplies the V and J calls and clone size; D and trimming were determined from the DNA. The sample includes 200,000 to 300,000 clones, with about 89% observed a single time. The ten largest account for approximately 2.4% of the sample.

Participants in the prospective study were aged about 18 to 95 years, lived in over 20 United States geographic areas, and enrolled through a virtual design. To assign participants to cohorts, the prospective study relied on clinical history that participants themselves reported in a screening survey and a study questionnaire. Recovered participants in ImmuneRACE Cohort 3 were defined as having two consecutive negative NP/OP PCR tests, clearance from a healthcare professional, or resolution of symptoms. Mobile phlebotomists in the prospective study collected whole blood, serum and a nasopharyngeal or oropharyngeal swab from every participant. Over a roughly 2-month period, participants in the prospective study had the option of providing additional blood draws and questionnaires. Before DNA extraction, blood samples from the prospective study were shipped at room temperature or frozen.

The clonotype originates from a woman between 18 and 29 years old who had recovered from COVID-19. The chain is assembled from TRBV11-2 and TRBJ2-7; the D gene remains uncertain. Material: PBMCs or T cells enriched from blood (not recorded which). The DNA sequence is as follows: TGTGCCAGCAGCTTAGATACGGTAGCCTCCTACGAGCAGTACTTC. The encoded protein is CASSLDTVASYEQYF.